This T cell receptor (beta chain) was obtained from a study of T cell repertoires in cytomegalovirus infection. Study details: TCR beta signatures that were public indicated CMV infection and matching HLA type.

Germline V gene sequence: CDR1 LNHDA, CDR2 SQIVND (reference sequence). CDR3 length: 16 residues. Of note for this clonotype: A read error may produce the germline difference seen at one junction end.

TCRdb reanalysed the reads using MiXCR and keeps one entry per CDR3 protein. The data show approximately 750,000 distinct CDR3 sequences, 35% to 40% seen once. The origin of this receptor is a human donor in good health (CMV status not recorded). Some clones in this sample may be carry-over from other donors' samples. The sample comprised PBMCs. This chain connects TRBV19 to TRBJ2-4, with 8 nucleotides matching TRBD2. The CDR3 region is CAISIGLAGSKNIQYF. As DNA, the CDR3 is TGTGCCATTAGTATAGGACTAGCTGGTTCCAAAAACATTCAGTACTTC.